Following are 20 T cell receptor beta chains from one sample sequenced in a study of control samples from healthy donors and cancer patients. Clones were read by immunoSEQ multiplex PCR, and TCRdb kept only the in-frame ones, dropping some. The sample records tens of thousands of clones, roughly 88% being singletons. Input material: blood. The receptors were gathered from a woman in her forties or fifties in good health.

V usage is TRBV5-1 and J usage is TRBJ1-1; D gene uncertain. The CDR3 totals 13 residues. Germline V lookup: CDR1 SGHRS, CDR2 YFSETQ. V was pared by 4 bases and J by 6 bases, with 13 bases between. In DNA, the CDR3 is TGCGCCAGCAGCATTGACCCGGGCGCTGAAGCTTTCTTT. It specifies CASSIDPGAEAFF.

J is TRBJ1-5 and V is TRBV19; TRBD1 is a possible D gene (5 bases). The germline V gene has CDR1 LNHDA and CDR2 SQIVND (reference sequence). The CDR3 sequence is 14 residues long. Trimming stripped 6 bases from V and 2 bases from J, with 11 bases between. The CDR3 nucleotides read TGTGCCAGTAGGGACAATAGAGGCAATCAGCCCCAGCATTTT. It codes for CASRDNRGNQPQHF.

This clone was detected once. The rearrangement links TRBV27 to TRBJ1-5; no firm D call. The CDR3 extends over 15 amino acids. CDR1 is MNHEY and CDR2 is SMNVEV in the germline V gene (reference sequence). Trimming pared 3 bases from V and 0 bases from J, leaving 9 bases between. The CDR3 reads CASSFRALSNQPQHF. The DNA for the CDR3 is TGTGCCAGCAGTTTCCGGGCCCTTAGCAATCAGCCCCAGCATTTT.

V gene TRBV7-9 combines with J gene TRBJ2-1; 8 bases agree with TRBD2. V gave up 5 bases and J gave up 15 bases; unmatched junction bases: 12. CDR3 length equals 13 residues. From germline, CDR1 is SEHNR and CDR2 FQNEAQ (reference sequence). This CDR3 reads CASSTGGATYRFF. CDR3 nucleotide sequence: TGTGCCAGCAGCACCGGGGGGGCAACATACCGGTTCTTC.

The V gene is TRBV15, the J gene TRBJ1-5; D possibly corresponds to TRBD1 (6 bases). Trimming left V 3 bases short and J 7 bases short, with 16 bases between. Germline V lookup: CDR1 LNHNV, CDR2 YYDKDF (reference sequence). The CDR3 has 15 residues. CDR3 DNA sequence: TGTGCCACCAGCAGGACCCGACAGGCGGAACAGCCCCAGCATTTT. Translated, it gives CATSRTRQAEQPQHF.

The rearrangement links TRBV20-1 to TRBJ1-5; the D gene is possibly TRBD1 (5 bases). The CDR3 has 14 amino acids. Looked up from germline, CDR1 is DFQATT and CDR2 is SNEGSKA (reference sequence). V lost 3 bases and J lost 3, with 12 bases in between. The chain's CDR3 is CSASTGLNNQPQHF. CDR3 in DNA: TGCAGTGCTAGTACAGGATTGAACAATCAGCCCCAGCATTTT.

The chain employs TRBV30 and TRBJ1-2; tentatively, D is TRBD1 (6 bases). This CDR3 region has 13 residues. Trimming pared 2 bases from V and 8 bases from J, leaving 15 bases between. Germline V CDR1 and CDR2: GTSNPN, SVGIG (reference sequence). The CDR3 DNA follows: TGTGCCTGGAGTAAAGGGGGAGGCACCGGCTACACCTTC. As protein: CAWSKGGGTGYTF.

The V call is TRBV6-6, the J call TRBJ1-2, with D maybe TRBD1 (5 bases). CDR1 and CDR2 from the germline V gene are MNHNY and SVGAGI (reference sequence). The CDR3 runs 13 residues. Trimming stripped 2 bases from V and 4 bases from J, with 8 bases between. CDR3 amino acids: CASSYGGIYGYTF. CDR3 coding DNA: TGTGCCAGCAGTTACGGGGGTATCTATGGCTACACCTTC.

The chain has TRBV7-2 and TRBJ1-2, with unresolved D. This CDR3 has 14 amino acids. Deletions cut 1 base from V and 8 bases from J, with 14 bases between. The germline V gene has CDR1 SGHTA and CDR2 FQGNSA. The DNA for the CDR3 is TGTGCCAGCAGCTTAGTCACGCGGGCGGGGGGCTACACCTTC. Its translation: CASSLVTRAGGYTF.

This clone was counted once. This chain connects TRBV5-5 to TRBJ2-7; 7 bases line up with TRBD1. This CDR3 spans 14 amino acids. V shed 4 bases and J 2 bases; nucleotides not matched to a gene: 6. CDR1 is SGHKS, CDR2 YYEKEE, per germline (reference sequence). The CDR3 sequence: CASSIRDSPYEQYF. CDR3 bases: TGTGCCAGCAGCATCCGGGACAGTCCCTACGAGCAGTACTTC.

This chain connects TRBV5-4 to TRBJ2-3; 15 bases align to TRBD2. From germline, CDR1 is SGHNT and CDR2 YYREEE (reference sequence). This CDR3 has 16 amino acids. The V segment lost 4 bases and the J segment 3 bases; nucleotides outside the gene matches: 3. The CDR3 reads CASSLGLAGGTDTQYF. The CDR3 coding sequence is TGTGCCAGCAGCCTGGGACTAGCGGGGGGTACAGATACGCAGTATTTT. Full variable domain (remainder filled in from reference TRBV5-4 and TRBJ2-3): ETGVTQSPTHLIKTRGQQVTLRCSSQSGHNTVSWYQQALGQGPQFIFQYYREEENGRGNFPPRFSGLQFPNYSSELNVNALELDDSALYLCASSLGLAGGTDTQYFGPGTRLTVL.

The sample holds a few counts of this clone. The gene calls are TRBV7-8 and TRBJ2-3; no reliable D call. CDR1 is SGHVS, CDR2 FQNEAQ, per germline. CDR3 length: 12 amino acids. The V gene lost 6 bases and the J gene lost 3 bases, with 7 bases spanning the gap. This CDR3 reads CASRTGTDTQYF. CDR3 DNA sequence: TGTGCCAGCAGGACTGGAACAGATACGCAGTATTTT.

The chain's CDR3 is CASSFGNSGNTIYF. DNA of the CDR3: TGCGCCAGCAGCTTCGGGAACTCTGGAAACACCATATATTTT. This rearrangement joins TRBV5-1 to TRBJ1-3; D gene unclear. Trimming removed 2 bases at V and 0 bases at J, with 6 bases between. Germline V gene lookup returns CDR1 SGHRS and CDR2 YFSETQ. The CDR3 loop spans 14 amino acids.

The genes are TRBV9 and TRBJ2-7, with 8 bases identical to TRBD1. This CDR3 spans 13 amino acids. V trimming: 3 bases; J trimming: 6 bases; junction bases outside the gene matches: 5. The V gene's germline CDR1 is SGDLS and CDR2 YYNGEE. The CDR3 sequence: CASSGVTGGEQYF. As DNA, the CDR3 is TGTGCCAGCAGCGGGGTAACAGGGGGCGAGCAGTACTTC.

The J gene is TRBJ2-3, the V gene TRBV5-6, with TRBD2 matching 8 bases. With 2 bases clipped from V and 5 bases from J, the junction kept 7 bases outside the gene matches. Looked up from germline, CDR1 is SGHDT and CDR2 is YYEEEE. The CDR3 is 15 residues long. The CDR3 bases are TGTGCCAGCAGCTTTTATAGCGGGACTTTAGATACGCAGTATTTT. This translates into CASSFYSGTLDTQYF.

CDR3 protein: CAISEGQGGYTF. The DNA for the CDR3 is TGTGCCATCAGTGAGGGACAGGGTGGCTACACCTTC. This chain joins TRBV10-3 and TRBJ1-2, with 8 bases that match TRBD1. Germline assignment: CDR1 ENHRY and CDR2 SYGVKD. The CDR3 length is 12 residues. The junction had 0 bases not matched to a gene; V was cut back by 2 bases and J by 7 bases.

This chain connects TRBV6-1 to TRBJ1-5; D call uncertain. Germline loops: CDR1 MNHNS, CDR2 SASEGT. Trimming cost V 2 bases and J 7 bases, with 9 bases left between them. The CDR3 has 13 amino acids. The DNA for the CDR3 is TGTGCCAGCAGTGAAAGGGTCGCGCAGCCCCAGCATTTT. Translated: CASSERVAQPQHF.

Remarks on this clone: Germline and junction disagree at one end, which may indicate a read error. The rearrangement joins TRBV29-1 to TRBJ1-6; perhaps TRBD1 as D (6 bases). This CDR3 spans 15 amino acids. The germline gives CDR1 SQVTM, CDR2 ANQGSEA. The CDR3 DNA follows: TGCAGCGTCGAAGACTTAGGAGGGGGAAGGTCACCCCTCCACTTT. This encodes CSVEDLGGGRSPLHF. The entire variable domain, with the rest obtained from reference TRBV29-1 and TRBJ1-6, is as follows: SAVISQKPSRDICQRGTSLTIQCQVDSQVTMMFWYRQQPGQSLTLIATANQGSEATYESGFVIDKFPISRPNLTFSTLTVSNMSPEDSSIYLCSVEDLGGGRSPLHFGNGTRLTVT.

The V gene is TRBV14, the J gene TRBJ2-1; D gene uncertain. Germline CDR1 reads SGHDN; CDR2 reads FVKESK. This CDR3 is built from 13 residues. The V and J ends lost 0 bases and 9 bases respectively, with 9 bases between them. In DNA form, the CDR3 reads TGTGCCAGCAGCCAAGAATTAGCTACTGAGCAGTTCTTC. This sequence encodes CASSQELATEQFF.

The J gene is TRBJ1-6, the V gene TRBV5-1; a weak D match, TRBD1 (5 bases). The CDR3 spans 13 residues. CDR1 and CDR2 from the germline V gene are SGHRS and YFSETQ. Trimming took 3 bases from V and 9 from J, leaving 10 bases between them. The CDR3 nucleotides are TGCGCCAGCAGCTCAGGGTCCAGTTCACCCCTCCACTTT. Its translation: CASSSGSSSPLHF.